This T cell receptor beta chain derives from a study of monozygotic twins with inflammatory bowel disease. Study-level findings and limits: Subtypes among T cells remained indistinguishable. Varying immunosuppressive regimens may have increased patient repertoire variability.

Note on this clonotype: What it recognizes is unknown.

cDNA was produced in eight separate reactions per sample. Through template switching, UMIs that included a 6-nucleotide sample barcode were added. Using the 5' RACE reads, TCRdb records one entry per CDR3 protein without DNA. The sample table sets out hundreds of thousands of distinct CDR3 sequences. CDR3 size: 15 residues. Germline assignment: CDR1 KGHSY and CDR2 FQNENV. The receptor was isolated from a human donor with ulcerative colitis or Crohn's disease, or a healthy co-twin of an affected twin (not recorded which). The rearrangement joins TRBV16 to TRBJ1-2. The sample taken for sequencing was blood. CDR3 loop: CASSQSDLYDYGYTF.